This T cell receptor beta chain was profiled in a study of blood T cell repertoires in COVID-19. The CDR3 spans 14 residues. The ends were cut back, 4 bases at V and 1 base at J, with 12 bases in the middle. Germline CDR1 reads SGHNT; CDR2 reads YYREEE (reference sequence). Per the study methods: Using reference gene primer amplification, nucleated cell counts were estimated. Here immunoSEQ multiplex PCR was the method, and the copy in TCRdb shows in-frame clones only, minus some. V, J and clone size were drawn from that table, and D and trimming were deduced from the DNA. The repertoire holds about 270,000 clones, with approximately 82% as singletons.

V usage is TRBV5-4 and J usage is TRBJ2-7; D is perhaps TRBD1 (8 bases). Sequencing was carried out using peripheral blood. This receptor was identified in a man at least 80 years old with acute or convalescent COVID-19. CDR3 coding DNA: TGTGCCAGCAGCCAACAGGGGGGGTCCTACGAGCAGTACTTC. Encoded protein: CASSQQGGSYEQYF.